This T cell receptor beta chain was sequenced for a study of T-cell reconstitution after alpha-beta-depleted transplantation in children. For TCRbeta, the library was prepared with unique molecular identifiers. TCRdb passed the PCR reads through MiXCR, listing each CDR3 protein once. Here the sample spans some 600,000 distinct CDR3 sequences, roughly 13% being singletons. Deletions cut 5 bases from V and 1 base from J, with 11 bases between. The CDR3 is 14 amino acids. The germline gives CDR1 SNHLY, CDR2 FYNNEI. Study-level results: Day-60 TCRbeta diversity that was high in some patients was derived from surviving recipient T cells and thymic progenitors. The study reportedly traced alpha-beta T cells about two months after transplant to several hundred expanded graft clones.

Only a few counts were recorded for this clonotype. Its antigen is unknown. Source: PBMCs, mostly from graft donor cells, taken 360 days after TCRalphabeta/CD19-depleted stem cell transplant. The sequence came from a male patient aged 10 to 17 who had a stem cell transplant for acute myeloid leukemia, so the T cells may come from the graft donor. The chain carries TRBV2 and TRBJ2-5; perhaps TRBD2 as D (5 bases). The CDR3 DNA reads as TGTGCCAGCAGTACACTAGACCTCCAAGAGACCCAGTACTTC. Amino acid sequence: CASSTLDLQETQYF.